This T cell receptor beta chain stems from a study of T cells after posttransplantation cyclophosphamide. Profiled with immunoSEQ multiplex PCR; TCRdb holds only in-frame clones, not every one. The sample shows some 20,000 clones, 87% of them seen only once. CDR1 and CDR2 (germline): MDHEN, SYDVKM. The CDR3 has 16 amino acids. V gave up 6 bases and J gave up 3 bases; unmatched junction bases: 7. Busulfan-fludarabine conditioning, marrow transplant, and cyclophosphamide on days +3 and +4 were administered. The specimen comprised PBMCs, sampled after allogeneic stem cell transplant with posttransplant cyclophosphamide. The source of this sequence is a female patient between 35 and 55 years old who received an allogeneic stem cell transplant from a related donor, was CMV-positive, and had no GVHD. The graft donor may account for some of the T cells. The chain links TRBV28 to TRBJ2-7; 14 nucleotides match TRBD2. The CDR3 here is CASRRLAGGGVYEQYF. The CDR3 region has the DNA TGTGCCAGCAGGAGACTAGCGGGAGGGGGGGTCTACGAGCAGTACTTC.